There are many counts of the clone carrying this T cell receptor beta chain. The antigen remains unidentified. With iRepertoire HTBI primers and Arm-PCR of CDR3 regions, TCR beta libraries were built. One entry per CDR3 protein, called by TCRdb with MiXCR from the multiplex PCR reads. The sample lists 360,000 or so distinct CDR3 sequences, approximately 12% occurring once. The time point was: newly diagnosed GD, antithyroid drugs for less than 3 months. Extracted RNA from PBMCs served as the source of the TCR library. The sample belongs to a study of regulatory T cells in long-lasting Graves disease. The CDR3 consists of 13 residues. Trimming took 5 bases from V and 4 from J, leaving 8 bases between them. Germline V gene sequence: CDR1 SNHLY, CDR2 FYNNEI. Study-wide points: TRBV28, TRBJ1-2 and TRBJ2-5 emerged as the favored segments in persistent disease. Study of thyroid tissue was not done, with only peripheral blood studied.

These data were also filed under a second study, of T cells in Graves' hyperthyroidism and ophthalmopathy. Per that study: The HTBI primer set drove a first-round RT-PCR of the TCR CDR3. The model anticipated ophthalmopathy a median around 6 months pre-onset.

Sequenced material: peripheral blood mononuclear cells (PBMCs), taken at new diagnosis, from a patient treated with antithyroid drugs. The clonotype was recovered from a woman under 30 with Graves disease. The J gene is TRBJ1-4, the V gene TRBV2; D gene unclear. DNA for the CDR3: TGTGCCAGCAGTTTTGATATTAATGAAAAACTGTTTTTT. Its protein is CASSFDINEKLFF. The complete variable domain, with remaining parts taken from reference TRBV2 and TRBJ1-4, reads EPEVTQTPSHQVTQMGQEVILRCVPISNHLYFYWYRQILGQKVEFLVSFYNNEISEKSEIFDDQFSVERPDGSNFTLKIRSTKLEDSAMYFCASSFDINEKLFFGSGTQLSVL.